What follows are 9 T cell receptor beta chains derived from one specimen sequenced in a study of T cell responses to AZD1222 COVID-19 vaccine. Profiled with immunoSEQ multiplex PCR; TCRdb holds only in-frame clones, not every one. The table has 100,000 to 150,000 clones, about nine tenths seen once. This material consisted of peripheral blood, taken on day 0 of MenACWY control vaccination. The origin of the receptors is an adult in good health.

The V call is TRBV28, the J call TRBJ2-3; D tentatively reads TRBD1 or TRBD2 (5 bases each). The CDR3 totals 20 residues. Germline assignment: CDR1 MDHEN and CDR2 SYDVKM. The V gene lost 5 bases and the J gene lost 0 bases, with 27 bases spanning the gap. DNA of the CDR3: TGTGCCAGCAGTCCGGGAACACCGGGACCATCAATAAGAAGCACAGATACGCAGTATTTT. Amino acid sequence: CASSPGTPGPSIRSTDTQYF. Combining the CDR3 with reference TRBV28 and TRBJ2-3 gives the whole variable domain DVKVTQSSRYLVKRTGEKVFLECVQDMDHENMFWYRQDPGLGLRLIYFSYDVKMKEKGDIPEGYSVSREKKERFSLILESASTNQTSMYLCASSPGTPGPSIRSTDTQYFGPGTRLTVL.

The CDR3 bases are TGTGCCAGCAGCCCTAGCGGGGGGTACACAGATACGCAGTATTTT. Protein sequence: CASSPSGGYTDTQYF. The chain carries TRBV28 and TRBJ2-3, with 11 positions matching TRBD2. V lost 6 bases and J lost 2; bases outside the gene matches: 4. From germline, CDR1 is MDHEN and CDR2 SYDVKM. The CDR3 consists of 15 residues. Full variable domain (rest looked up from reference TRBV28 and TRBJ2-3): DVKVTQSSRYLVKRTGEKVFLECVQDMDHENMFWYRQDPGLGLRLIYFSYDVKMKEKGDIPEGYSVSREKKERFSLILESASTNQTSMYLCASSPSGGYTDTQYFGPGTRLTVL.

The genes are TRBV18 and TRBJ2-7, with D perhaps TRBD1 (5 bases). This CDR3 spans 13 amino acids. Trimming removed 0 bases from V and 5 bases from J, with 8 bases in between. From germline, CDR1 is KGHSH and CDR2 LQKENI. The CDR3 reads CASSPPLGHEQYF. The DNA of the CDR3 is TGTGCCAGCTCACCACCGTTGGGGCACGAGCAGTACTTC.

On this clone: A read error may account for a junction end that differs from germline. The chain has TRBV10-3 and TRBJ2-5; TRBD2 matches at 8 bases. The CDR3 is made up of 19 amino acids. The germline gives CDR1 ENHRY, CDR2 SYGVKD. The CDR3 loop reads CAIGELAGGSGGYQETQYF. DNA for the CDR3: TGTGCCATCGGTGAACTCGCCGGTGGGTCGGGAGGGTACCAAGAGACCCAGTACTTC.

J is TRBJ2-3 and V is TRBV4-2, with D maybe TRBD2 (5 bases). Trimming took off 4 bases at V and 2 bases at J, with 13 bases between the two ends. Germline V lookup: CDR1 LGHNA, CDR2 YNFKEQ. This CDR3 is built from 15 residues. Written as DNA, the CDR3 is TGTGCCAGCAGCCTGAAGGAAGCGGACACAGATACGCAGTATTTT. Encoded protein: CASSLKEADTDTQYF.

This clone was detected once. The chain couples TRBV2 to TRBJ1-1; 9 bases match TRBD1. This CDR3 contains 15 residues. J was trimmed by 4 bases and V by 3 bases; bases with no gene match: 6. Germline V lookup: CDR1 SNHLY, CDR2 FYNNEI. The CDR3 spells CASSERTGARTEAFF. As DNA, the CDR3 is TGTGCCAGCAGTGAGAGGACAGGGGCCCGCACTGAAGCTTTCTTT.

The chain has TRBV10-2 and TRBJ2-3; the match to TRBD1 covers 7 bases. Losses at the gene ends were 11 bases for V and 0 bases for J; bases not matched to a gene: 5. Germline CDR1 WSHSY, CDR2 SAAADI. The CDR3 runs to 13 residues. The CDR3 DNA reads TGCGCCGTGACAGGGAGTAGCACAGATACGCAGTATTTT. Translation gives CAVTGSSTDTQYF.

CDR3 residues: CSVDRTPNYGYTF. CDR3 nucleotide sequence: TGCAGCGTTGATCGGACACCTAACTATGGCTACACCTTC. The J gene is TRBJ1-2, the V gene TRBV29-1; a possible D gene is TRBD1 (5 bases). This CDR3 contains 13 residues. V was clipped by 3 bases and J by 0 bases, with 8 bases between them. The V gene's germline CDR1 is SQVTM and CDR2 ANQGSEA.

This chain links TRBV10-3 with TRBJ2-2; possibly TRBD1 or TRBD2 for D (5 bases each). Trimming took off 6 bases at V and 1 base at J, with 9 bases between the two ends. Germline V lookup: CDR1 ENHRY, CDR2 SYGVKD. This CDR3 has 14 amino acids. CDR3 DNA: TGTGCCATCAGAGGGGACGGGAACACCGGGGAGCTGTTTTTT. It encodes CAIRGDGNTGELFF.